This TCR beta chain was recorded in a study of CD8 T cells in Susac syndrome. The V segment lost 5 bases and the J segment 4 bases; nucleotides outside the gene matches: 5. This CDR3 is built from 14 residues. CDR1 SGHTA and CDR2 FQGNSA come from the germline V gene. cDNA came from approximately 0.5 to 1 ug RNA primed by random hexamers. TCRdb re-analysed the immunoSEQ multiplex PCR reads in MiXCR, keeping a single row per CDR3 protein. The table has 90,000 to 150,000 distinct CDR3 sequences, around 94% seen once. Negative magnetic isolation gave CD8+ and CD4+ cells; FACS enriched CD8+ TEMRA. Input material: CD4+ T cells from PBMCs. The TCR sequence derives from a human donor with multiple sclerosis. The chain links TRBV7-2 to TRBJ2-1; 7 positions match TRBD2. The CDR3 region has the DNA TGTGCCAGCAGCATCCTAGCGGTTTACAATGAGCAGTTCTTC. This codes for CASSILAVYNEQFF.